A single sample is the source of the 15 T cell receptor beta chains below, sequenced in a study of blood T cell repertoires in COVID-19. Sequencing used immunoSEQ multiplex PCR; TCRdb keeps in-frame clones, though not all of them. This repertoire shows 100,000 to 150,000 clones, roughly three quarters found once; its top ten account for 1.5% to 2%. The source material was peripheral blood. These receptors all come from a woman aged 70 to 79 with acute or convalescent COVID-19.

The CDR3 sequence: CASSQEWGAEEKLFF. The CDR3 bases are TGTGCCAGCAGCCAAGAGTGGGGCGCAGAAGAAAAACTGTTTTTT. V is TRBV14 and J is TRBJ1-4; D is possibly TRBD1 (5 bases). Germline V gene lookup returns CDR1 SGHDN and CDR2 FVKESK. Trimming removed 0 bases from V and 8 bases from J, with 13 bases in between. The CDR3 sequence is 15 residues long.

J is TRBJ1-6 and V is TRBV7-2; 7 positions match TRBD1. V lost 0 bases, J lost 7 bases, and 6 bases stayed unmatched. There are 16 residues in the CDR3. Germline assignment: CDR1 SGHTA and CDR2 FQGNSA. The CDR3: CASSLAPGQRNSPLHF. DNA for the CDR3: TGTGCCAGCAGCTTAGCGCCGGGACAGCGAAATTCACCCCTCCACTTT.

The gene calls are TRBV3-1 (or the pseudogene TRBV3-2) and TRBJ2-2; 14 positions agree with TRBD2. CDR1 and CDR2 from the germline V gene are LGHDT and YNNKEL (reference sequence). The ends lost 6 bases at V and 5 bases at J; junction bases unmatched: 8. This CDR3 has 17 amino acids. CDR3 nucleotide sequence: TGTGCCAGCAGTCTAGGACTAGCGGGAGGAGGGACCGGGGAGCTGTTTTTT. Translating gives CASSLGLAGGGTGELFF.

Only a few counts were recorded for this clone. The rearrangement uses TRBV3-1 (or the pseudogene TRBV3-2) and TRBJ1-3; D not certain. Between the trimmed V and J ends, which lost 5 bases and 2 bases, there was a span of 16 bases. Germline CDR1 is LGHDT and CDR2 is YNNKEL (reference sequence). The CDR3 contains 16 residues. CDR3 coding DNA: TGTGCCAGCAGCGAAATCCGGTCTGGTGCTGGAAACACCATATATTTT. It is translated as CASSEIRSGAGNTIYF.

The chain joins TRBV5-4 to TRBJ1-2; 7 bases match TRBD1. Germline loops: CDR1 SGHNT, CDR2 YYREEE (reference sequence). The trim removed 3 bases at V and 2 bases at J, leaving 1 base unmatched. The CDR3 spans 13 residues. The CDR3 DNA reads as TGTGCCAGCAGCTCGACAGGGAACTATGGCTACACCTTC. It encodes CASSSTGNYGYTF.

The CDR3 spells CASSLGTSGGAGELFF. The DNA for the CDR3 is TGTGCCAGCAGTTTAGGGACTAGCGGGGGGGCCGGGGAGCTGTTTTTT. The chain is built from TRBV27 and TRBJ2-2, with 16 bases aligning to TRBD2. CDR1 is MNHEY and CDR2 is SMNVEV in the germline V gene (reference sequence). V shed 2 bases and J 6 bases; nucleotides not matched to a gene: 0. There are 16 residues in the CDR3.

The chain combines TRBV6-2 or TRBV6-3 with TRBJ2-3; 11 positions match TRBD2. V gave up 5 bases and J gave up 3 bases; unmatched junction bases: 10. Germline V gene lookup returns CDR1 MNHEY and CDR2 SVGEGT. The CDR3 is 17 amino acids. The CDR3 loop reads CASSPYRTSGSTDTQYF. DNA for the CDR3: TGTGCCAGCAGTCCCTACCGAACTAGCGGGAGTACAGATACGCAGTATTTT.

This sequence joins TRBV19 and TRBJ1-6; possibly TRBD1 for D (6 bases). The germline V and J ends were trimmed by 3 bases and 0 bases, with 9 bases remaining between them. The germline V gene encodes CDR1 LNHDA and CDR2 SQIVND (reference sequence). This CDR3 contains 16 residues. Written as DNA, the CDR3 is TGTGCCAGTAGTATCGACAGGAGCTCCTATAATTCACCCCTCCACTTT. Protein sequence: CASSIDRSSYNSPLHF. Looking up the rest from reference TRBV19 and TRBJ1-6 gives the full variable domain: DGGITQSPKYLFRKEGQNVTLSCEQNLNHDAMYWYRQDPGQGLRLIYYSQIVNDFQKGDIAEGYSVSREKKESFPLTVTSAQKNPTAFYLCASSIDRSSYNSPLHFGNGTRLTVT.

The rearrangement joins TRBV14 to TRBJ2-2; 13 bases fit TRBD2. The length of the CDR3 is 16 residues. Germline V lookup: CDR1 SGHDN, CDR2 FVKESK. Losses at the gene ends were 4 bases for V and 3 bases for J; bases not matched to a gene: 2. CDR3 sequence (DNA): TGTGCCAGCAGCCTGGGACTAGCGGGATACACCGGGGAGCTGTTTTTT. This codes for CASSLGLAGYTGELFF.

The chain recombines TRBV6-6 with TRBJ2-7; perhaps TRBD2 as D (6 bases). This CDR3 comprises 14 residues. Germline CDR1 is MNHNY and CDR2 is SVGAGI (reference sequence). V was shortened by 6 bases and J by 1 base, with 13 bases between the two germline ends. This chain's CDR3 is CASSPGEGSYEQYF. The CDR3 DNA follows: TGTGCCAGCAGCCCGGGGGAAGGATCCTACGAGCAGTACTTC.

The chain combines TRBV28 with TRBJ1-1; TRBD1 might be the D (5 bases). The germline V gene encodes CDR1 MDHEN and CDR2 SYDVKM. V was shortened by 3 bases and J by 4 bases, with 9 bases between the two germline ends. There are 13 residues in the CDR3. CDR3 nucleotides: TGTGCCAGCAGTTTTCGGGGGGGCACTGAAGCTTTCTTT. As protein: CASSFRGGTEAFF.

This clone was detected only a few times. The genes are TRBV9 and TRBJ2-1, with 9 bases fitting TRBD2. Germline V gives CDR1 SGDLS, CDR2 YYNGEE. This CDR3 has 15 residues. Trimming took 0 bases from V and 2 from J; bases not matched to a gene: 0. DNA of the CDR3: TGTGCCAGCAGCGTAGGCGGGGGGGCCTACAATGAGCAGTTCTTC. It translates to CASSVGGGAYNEQFF.

The CDR3 DNA follows: TGTGCCATCAGTGAGGGGACAGATGTTAACTATGGCTACACCTTC. It codes for CAISEGTDVNYGYTF. The rearrangement uses TRBV10-3 and TRBJ1-2; 7 bases match TRBD1. The V gene end was trimmed by 2 bases and the J gene end by 1 base; junction bases not matched to a gene: 4. This CDR3 comprises 15 residues. Germline V lookup: CDR1 ENHRY, CDR2 SYGVKD.

CDR3: CATSREGHILNTIYF. Written as DNA, the CDR3 is TGTGCCACCAGCAGAGAGGGACATATCTTAAACACCATATATTTT. The chain is built from TRBV15 and TRBJ1-3; D perhaps matches TRBD1 (6 bases). Germline CDR1 reads LNHNV; CDR2 reads YYDKDF (reference sequence). V was shortened by 0 bases and J by 6 bases, with 12 bases between the two germline ends. CDR3 length: 15 residues.

The rearrangement joins TRBV19 to TRBJ2-7; D is ambiguous. Germline V gene data show CDR1 as LNHDA and CDR2 as SQIVND (reference sequence). This CDR3 region has 13 residues. V shed 2 bases and J shed 1 base, with 6 bases lying between them. CDR3 loop: CASSISRSYEQYF. The CDR3 DNA is TGTGCCAGTAGTATATCTAGGTCCTACGAGCAGTACTTC.